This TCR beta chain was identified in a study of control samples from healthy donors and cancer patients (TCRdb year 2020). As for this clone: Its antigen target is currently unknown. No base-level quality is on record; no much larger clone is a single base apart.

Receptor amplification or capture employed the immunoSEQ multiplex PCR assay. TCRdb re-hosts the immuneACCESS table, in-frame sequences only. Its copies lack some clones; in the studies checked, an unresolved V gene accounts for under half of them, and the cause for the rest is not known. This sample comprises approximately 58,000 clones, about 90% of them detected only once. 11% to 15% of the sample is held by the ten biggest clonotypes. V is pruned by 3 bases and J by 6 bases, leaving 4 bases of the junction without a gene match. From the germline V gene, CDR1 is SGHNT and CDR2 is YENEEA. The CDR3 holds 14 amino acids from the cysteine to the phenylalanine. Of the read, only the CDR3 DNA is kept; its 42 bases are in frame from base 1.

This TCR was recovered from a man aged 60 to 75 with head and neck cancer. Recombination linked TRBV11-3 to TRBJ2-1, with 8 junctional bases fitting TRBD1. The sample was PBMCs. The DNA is TGTGCCAGCAGCTTGAACAGGGGGAGCAATGAGCAGTTCTTC. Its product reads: CASSLNRGSNEQFF.